These T cell receptor beta chains were read from a single sample in a study of blood T cell repertoires in COVID-19. The table came from immunoSEQ multiplex PCR; TCRdb's copy has only in-frame clones and leaves some out. The top ten hold roughly 8.8% of the sample, which has some 180,000 clones, 70% to 80% seen once. Material for sequencing was peripheral blood. Source of these receptors: a woman aged 45-60 years with active or convalescent COVID-19. The CDR3 runs from the conserved cysteine through the conserved F or W. Each record gives: J gene, V gene, D gene, clone size, CDR3 DNA, CDR3 protein. D genes are given only for firm matches. Size tells how often a clone was seen (once, few, many) or the class of an expanded clone, and some rows leave it out.

TRBJ1-2,TRBV7-9,TRBD1,once,TGTGCCAGCAGCTTAACAGGGGTACCCTATGGCTACACCTTC,CASSLTGVPYGYTF
TRBJ2-7,TRBV2,TRBD1,once,TGTGCCAGCAAGGCCGGGACAGGGGGCTACGAGCAGTACTTC,CASKAGTGGYEQYF
TRBJ1-5,TRBV28,-,-,TGTGCCAGCAGTTTTTCGGGGGGCGATCATCAGCCCCAGCATTTT,CASSFSGGDHQPQHF
TRBJ1-3,TRBV2,-,few,TGTGCCAGCAGTGAACAAGCCCTCTCTGGAAACACCATATATTTT,CASSEQALSGNTIYF
TRBJ1-1,TRBV7-9,-,once,TGTGCCAGCAGCGCTAGAGGTTTGACAGTTGCAGAAGCTTTCTTT,CASSARGLTVAEAFF
TRBJ2-7,TRBV27,TRBD1,-,TGTGCCAGCAGTTTCACAGGGGAGTTACCCTACGAGCAGTACTTC,CASSFTGELPYEQYF
TRBJ1-3,TRBV11-1,-,-,TGTGCCAGCAGCTTAGCGAGCGGGGTAACTGGAAACACCATATATTTT,CASSLASGVTGNTIYF
TRBJ2-6,TRBV30,-,-,TGTGCCTGGAGTGGAGGGGGAGGGGCCAACGTCCTGACTTTC,CAWSGGGGANVLTF
TRBJ2-1,TRBV6-2/TRBV6-3,-,many,TGTGCCAGCAGTTATTCTAGACTAGAATTCTTCTTC,CASSYSRLEFFF
TRBJ2-2,TRBV7-7,-,-,TGTGCTAGCAGCGTCGACAGGAACACCGGGGAGCTGTTTTTT,CASSVDRNTGELFF
TRBJ1-1,TRBV5-1,-,-,TGCGCCAGCAGCTTGGCGTTGAGCACTGAAGCTTTCTTT,CASSLALSTEAFF
TRBJ2-2,TRBV6-1,TRBD1,-,TGTGCCAGCAGTGATAACCGGGACAGGGCGACCGGGGAGCTGTTTTTT,CASSDNRDRATGELFF
TRBJ1-6,TRBV15,TRBD1,-,TGTGCCACCAGCAGAGATAAAAACCCGGGACAGGGGGCCTCACCCCTCCACTTT,CATSRDKNPGQGASPLHF
TRBJ1-1,TRBV11-2,TRBD1,-,TGTGCCAGCAGCCCCTGGACAGGGGGCAACACTGAAGCTTTCTTT,CASSPWTGGNTEAFF
TRBJ2-7,TRBV19,-,-,TGTGCCAGTAGTATAGTGGGCAGGACCTACGAGCAGTACTTC,CASSIVGRTYEQYF
TRBJ1-5,TRBV2,TRBD1,-,TGTGCCAGCAGCGTCTTAACAGGGGGCGGACAGCCCCAGCATTTT,CASSVLTGGGQPQHF